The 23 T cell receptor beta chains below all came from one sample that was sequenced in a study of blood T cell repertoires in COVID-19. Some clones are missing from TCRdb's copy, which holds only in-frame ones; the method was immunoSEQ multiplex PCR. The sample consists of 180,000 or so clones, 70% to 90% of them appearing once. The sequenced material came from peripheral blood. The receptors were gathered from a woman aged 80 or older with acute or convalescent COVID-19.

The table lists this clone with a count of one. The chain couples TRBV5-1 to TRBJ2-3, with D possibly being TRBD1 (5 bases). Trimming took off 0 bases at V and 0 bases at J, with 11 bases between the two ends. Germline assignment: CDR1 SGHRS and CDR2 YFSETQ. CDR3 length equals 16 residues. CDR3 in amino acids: CASSLAQGPSTDTQYF. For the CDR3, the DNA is TGCGCCAGCAGCTTGGCCCAGGGCCCTAGCACAGATACGCAGTATTTT.

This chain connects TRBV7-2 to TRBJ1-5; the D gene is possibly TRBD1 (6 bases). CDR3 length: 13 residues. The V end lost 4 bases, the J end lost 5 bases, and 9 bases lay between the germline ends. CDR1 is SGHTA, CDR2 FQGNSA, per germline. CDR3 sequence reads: CASSYRDYQPQHF. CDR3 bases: TGTGCCAGCAGCTACAGGGATTATCAGCCCCAGCATTTT.

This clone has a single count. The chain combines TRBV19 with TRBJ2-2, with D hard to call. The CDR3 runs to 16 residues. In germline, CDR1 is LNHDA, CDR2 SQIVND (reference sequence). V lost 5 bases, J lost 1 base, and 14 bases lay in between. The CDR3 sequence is CASSYPGLQNTGELFF. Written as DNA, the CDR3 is TGTGCCAGTAGTTACCCAGGATTACAGAACACCGGGGAGCTGTTTTTT.

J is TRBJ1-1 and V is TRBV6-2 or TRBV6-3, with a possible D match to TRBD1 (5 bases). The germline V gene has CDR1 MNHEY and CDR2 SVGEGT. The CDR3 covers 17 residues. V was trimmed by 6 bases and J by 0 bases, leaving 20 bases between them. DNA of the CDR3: TGTGCCAGCAGCCACCGGGGGTACAACTTAATGAACACTGAAGCTTTCTTT. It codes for CASSHRGYNLMNTEAFF.

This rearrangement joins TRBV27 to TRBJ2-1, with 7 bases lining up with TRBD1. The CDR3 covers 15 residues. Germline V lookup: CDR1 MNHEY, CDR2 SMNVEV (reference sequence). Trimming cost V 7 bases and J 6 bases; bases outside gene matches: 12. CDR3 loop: CASTSIQGTGNEQFF. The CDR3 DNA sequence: TGTGCCAGCACCTCAATACAGGGGACGGGCAATGAGCAGTTCTTC.

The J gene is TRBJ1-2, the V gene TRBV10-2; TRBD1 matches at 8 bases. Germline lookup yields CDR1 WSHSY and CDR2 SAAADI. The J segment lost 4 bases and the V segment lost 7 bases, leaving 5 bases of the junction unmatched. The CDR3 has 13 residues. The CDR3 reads CASTGTGSYGYTF. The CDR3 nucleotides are TGCGCCAGCACCGGGACAGGTAGCTATGGCTACACCTTC.

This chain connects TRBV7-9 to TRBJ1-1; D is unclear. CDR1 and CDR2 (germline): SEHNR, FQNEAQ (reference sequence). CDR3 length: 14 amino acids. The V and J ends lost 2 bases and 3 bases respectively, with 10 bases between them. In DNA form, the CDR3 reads TGTGCCAGCAGCTTAAACGCGATGGACACTGAAGCTTTCTTT. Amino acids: CASSLNAMDTEAFF.

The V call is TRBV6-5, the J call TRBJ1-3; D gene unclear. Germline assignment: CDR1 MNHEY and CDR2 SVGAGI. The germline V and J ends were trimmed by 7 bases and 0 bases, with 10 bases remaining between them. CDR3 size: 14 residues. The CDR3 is CASTVPTSGNTIYF. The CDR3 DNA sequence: TGTGCCAGCACAGTTCCCACCTCTGGAAACACCATATATTTT.

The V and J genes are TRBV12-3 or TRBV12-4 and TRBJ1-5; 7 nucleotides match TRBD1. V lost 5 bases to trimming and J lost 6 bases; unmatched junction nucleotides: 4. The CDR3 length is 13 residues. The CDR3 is CASSDRDLQPQHF. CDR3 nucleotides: TGTGCCAGCAGTGACAGGGATCTTCAGCCCCAGCATTTT.

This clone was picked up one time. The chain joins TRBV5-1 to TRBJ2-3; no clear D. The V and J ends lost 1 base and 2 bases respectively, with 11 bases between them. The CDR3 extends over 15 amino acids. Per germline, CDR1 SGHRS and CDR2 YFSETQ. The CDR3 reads CASSLSYRDTDTQYF. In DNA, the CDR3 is TGCGCCAGCAGCTTGAGCTATAGAGACACAGATACGCAGTATTTT.

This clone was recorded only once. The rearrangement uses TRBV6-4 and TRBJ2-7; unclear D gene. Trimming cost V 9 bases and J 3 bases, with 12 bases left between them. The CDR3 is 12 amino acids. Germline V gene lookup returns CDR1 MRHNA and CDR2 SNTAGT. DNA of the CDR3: TGTGCCAGGGTGAGGTGGTTCTACGAGCAGTACTTC. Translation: CARVRWFYEQYF.

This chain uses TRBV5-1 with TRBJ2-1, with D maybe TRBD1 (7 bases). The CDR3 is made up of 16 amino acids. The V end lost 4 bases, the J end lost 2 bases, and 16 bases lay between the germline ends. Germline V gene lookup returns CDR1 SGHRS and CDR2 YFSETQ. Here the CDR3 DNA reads TGCGCCAGCAGCCAGTCCTGGAGGGGGCCCTACAATGAGCAGTTCTTC. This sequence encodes CASSQSWRGPYNEQFF.

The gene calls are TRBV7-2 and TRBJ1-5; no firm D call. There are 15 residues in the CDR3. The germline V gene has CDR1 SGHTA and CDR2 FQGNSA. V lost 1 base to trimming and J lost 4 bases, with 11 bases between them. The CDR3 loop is CASSLVVAGNQPQHF. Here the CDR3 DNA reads TGTGCCAGCAGCTTAGTAGTAGCGGGGAATCAGCCCCAGCATTTT.

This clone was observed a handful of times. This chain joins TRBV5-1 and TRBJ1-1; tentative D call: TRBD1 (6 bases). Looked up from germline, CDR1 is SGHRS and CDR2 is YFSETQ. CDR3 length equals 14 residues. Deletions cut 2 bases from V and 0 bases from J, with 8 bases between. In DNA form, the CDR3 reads TGCGCCAGCAGCTTCGGGACACTGAACACTGAAGCTTTCTTT. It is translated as CASSFGTLNTEAFF. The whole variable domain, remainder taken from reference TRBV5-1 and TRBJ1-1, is KAGVTQTPRYLIKTRGQQVTLSCSPISGHRSVSWYQQTPGQGLQFLFEYFSETQRNKGNFPGRFSGRQFSNSRSEMNVSTLELGDSALYLCASSFGTLNTEAFFGQGTRLTVV.

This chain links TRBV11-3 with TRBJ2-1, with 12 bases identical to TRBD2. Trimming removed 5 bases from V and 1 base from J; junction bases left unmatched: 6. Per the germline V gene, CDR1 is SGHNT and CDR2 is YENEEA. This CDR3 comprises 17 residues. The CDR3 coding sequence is TGTGCCAGCAGCAAGACTAGCGGGAGTGGGTCCTACAATGAGCAGTTCTTC. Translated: CASSKTSGSGSYNEQFF. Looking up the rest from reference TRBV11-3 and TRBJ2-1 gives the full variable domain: EAGVVQSPRYKIIEKKQPVAFWCNPISGHNTLYWYLQNLGQGPELLIRYENEEAVDDSQLPKDRFSAERLKGVDSTLKIQPAELGDSAVYLCASSKTSGSGSYNEQFFGPGTRLTVL.

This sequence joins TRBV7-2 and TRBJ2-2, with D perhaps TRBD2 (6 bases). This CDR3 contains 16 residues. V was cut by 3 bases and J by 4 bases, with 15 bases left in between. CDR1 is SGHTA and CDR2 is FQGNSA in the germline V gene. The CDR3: CASSFKGAGGTGELFF. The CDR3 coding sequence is TGTGCCAGCAGCTTCAAGGGAGCCGGGGGCACCGGGGAGCTGTTTTTT.

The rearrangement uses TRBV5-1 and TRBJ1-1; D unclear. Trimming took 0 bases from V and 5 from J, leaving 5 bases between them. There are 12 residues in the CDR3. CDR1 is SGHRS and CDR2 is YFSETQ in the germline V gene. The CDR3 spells CASSLGRTEAFF. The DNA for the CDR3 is TGCGCCAGCAGCTTGGGTAGAACTGAAGCTTTCTTT.

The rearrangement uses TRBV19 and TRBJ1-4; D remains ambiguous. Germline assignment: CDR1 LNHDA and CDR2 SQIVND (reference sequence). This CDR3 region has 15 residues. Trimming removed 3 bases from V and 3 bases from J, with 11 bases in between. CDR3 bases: TGTGCCAGTAGTATCCTAAGCGCGGCTAATGAAAAACTGTTTTTT. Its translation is CASSILSAANEKLFF.

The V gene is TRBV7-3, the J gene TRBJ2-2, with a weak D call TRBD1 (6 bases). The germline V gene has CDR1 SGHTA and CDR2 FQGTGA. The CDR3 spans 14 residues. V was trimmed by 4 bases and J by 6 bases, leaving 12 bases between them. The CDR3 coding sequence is TGTGCCAGCAGCTCACAGGGTCGAGCCGGGGAGCTGTTTTTT. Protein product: CASSSQGRAGELFF.

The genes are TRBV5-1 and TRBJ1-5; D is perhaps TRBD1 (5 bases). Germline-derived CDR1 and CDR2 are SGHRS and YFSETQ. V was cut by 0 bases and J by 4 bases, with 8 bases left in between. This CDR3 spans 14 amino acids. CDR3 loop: CASSLAPGNQPQHF. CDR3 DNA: TGCGCCAGCAGCTTGGCGCCAGGGAATCAGCCCCAGCATTTT.

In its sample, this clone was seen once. The CDR3 spells CASSPSQLTDTQYF. CDR3 DNA: TGTGCCAGCTCACCATCACAGTTAACAGATACGCAGTATTTT. The rearrangement joins TRBV18 to TRBJ2-3; no reliable D call. The V gene lost 2 bases and the J gene lost 3 bases, with 9 bases spanning the gap. The length of the CDR3 is 14 residues. In germline, CDR1 is KGHSH, CDR2 LQKENI.

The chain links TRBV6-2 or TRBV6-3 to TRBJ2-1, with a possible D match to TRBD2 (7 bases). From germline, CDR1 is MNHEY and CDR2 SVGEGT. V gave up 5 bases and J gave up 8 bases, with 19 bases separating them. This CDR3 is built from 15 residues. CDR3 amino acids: CASSGAGAGDYEQFF. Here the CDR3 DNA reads TGTGCCAGCAGTGGCGCGGGGGCGGGAGATTATGAGCAGTTCTTC.

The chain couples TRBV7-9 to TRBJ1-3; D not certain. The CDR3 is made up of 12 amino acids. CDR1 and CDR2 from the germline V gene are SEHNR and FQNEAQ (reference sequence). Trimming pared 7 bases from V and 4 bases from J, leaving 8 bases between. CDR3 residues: CASILSGNTIYF. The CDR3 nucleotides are TGTGCCAGCATCCTTTCCGGAAACACCATATATTTT. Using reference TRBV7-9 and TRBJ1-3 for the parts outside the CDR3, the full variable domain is DTGVSQNPRHKITKRGQNVTFRCDPISEHNRLYWYRQTLGQGPEFLTYFQNEAQLEKSRLLSDRFSAERPKGSFSTLEIQRTEQGDSAMYLCASILSGNTIYFGEGSWLTVV.